This T cell receptor beta chain emerged from a study of regulatory T cells in long-lasting Graves disease. Study-wide results and limits: Relative to new patients (approximately 1,000), persistent patients exhibited greater sharing of public clonotypes (approximately 2,500).

Building the TCR beta libraries relied on iRepertoire HTBI primers, and CDR3 regions underwent Arm-PCR. One entry per CDR3 protein, called by TCRdb with MiXCR from the multiplex PCR reads. The sample shows about 220,000 distinct CDR3 sequences, about 19% of them seen only once. Comments on this clonotype: Its matching antigen is unknown.

With 7 bases removed from V and 0 bases from J, the gap between germline ends came to 14 bases. Germline V gene lookup returns CDR1 LNHNV and CDR2 YYDKDF (reference sequence). The CDR3 sequence is 15 residues long. Time point defined: newly diagnosed GD, antithyroid drugs for less than 3 months. Construction of the TCR library relied on RNA isolated from PBMCs. The data also belong to a second study, concerning T cells in Graves' hyperthyroidism and ophthalmopathy.

This chain uses TRBV15 with TRBJ2-3; the D call may be TRBD1 or TRBD2 (6 bases each). The sample here was peripheral blood mononuclear cells (PBMCs), taken at new diagnosis, from a patient treated with antithyroid drugs. The sequence came from a woman aged 25 to 45 with Graves disease. The CDR3 DNA follows: TGTGCCACCACCGAGGGGGACTTGAGCACAGATACGCAGTATTTT. Protein product: CATTEGDLSTDTQYF.